Listed here are 23 T cell receptor beta chains from one sample, sequenced in a study of cytomegalovirus exposure and HLA in healthy donors. A multiplex PCR was run with 60 Vbeta primers and 13 Jbeta primers. TCRdb keeps only in-frame clones here, not all; method: immunoSEQ multiplex PCR. In the table there are 90,000 to 150,000 clones, around 78% of which are singletons. Sequencing used PBMCs. These receptors all stem from a woman in her 30s in good health and CMV-seropositive.

This rearrangement joins TRBV6-6 to TRBJ1-6, with TRBD1 as a possible D gene (6 bases). Germline-derived CDR1 and CDR2 are MNHNY and SVGAGI (reference sequence). The CDR3 runs 13 residues. Trimming removed 6 bases from V and 10 bases from J, with 13 bases in between. This chain's CDR3 is CASSPQGDSPLHF. In nucleotides, the CDR3 is TGTGCCAGCAGCCCACAGGGCGACTCACCCCTCCACTTT.

The gene calls are TRBV28 and TRBJ2-7, with a tentative D call TRBD1 (6 bases). From germline, CDR1 is MDHEN and CDR2 SYDVKM. This CDR3 is 16 amino acids long. V lost 2 bases and J 2 bases, leaving 16 bases between the germline ends. CDR3 nucleotide sequence: TGTGCCAGCAGTTTACCCGGGACACCTATACCCTACGAGCAGTACTTC. Translated: CASSLPGTPIPYEQYF.

This sequence joins TRBV27 and TRBJ2-7; 9 nucleotides align to TRBD1. The CDR3 consists of 13 residues. Trimming at V came to 9 bases and at J to 6 bases, leaving 9 bases not matched to a gene. In germline, CDR1 is MNHEY, CDR2 SMNVEV (reference sequence). The CDR3 protein is CARGSNRGPEQYF. CDR3 nucleotide sequence: TGTGCCAGGGGTTCAAACAGGGGGCCCGAGCAGTACTTC.

The genes are TRBV5-6 and TRBJ2-3; maybe TRBD1 (5 bases). Germline V gene data show CDR1 as SGHDT and CDR2 as YYEEEE. The CDR3 has 15 residues. The V end lost 4 bases, the J end lost 3 bases, and 15 bases lay between the germline ends. The CDR3 protein is CASSLRGVGTDTQYF. CDR3 nucleotide sequence: TGTGCCAGCAGCCTTAGGGGTGTAGGGACAGATACGCAGTATTTT.

This clone was seen a handful of times. V and J are TRBV2 and TRBJ1-5, with TRBD1 identical over 9 bases. This CDR3 has 15 amino acids. V shed 7 bases, J shed 3 bases, and the junction held 7 bases outside the gene matches. Germline lookup yields CDR1 SNHLY and CDR2 FYNNEI. CDR3 DNA: TGTGCCAGCACCGGGACAGGGAAGGCCAATCAGCCCCAGCATTTT. This encodes CASTGTGKANQPQHF.

This clone was detected once. The J gene is TRBJ2-1, the V gene TRBV6-5, with 9 positions matching TRBD2. V trimming: 11 bases; J trimming: 8 bases; junction bases outside the gene matches: 7. Germline V gene sequence: CDR1 MNHEY, CDR2 SVGAGI. The CDR3 extends over 12 amino acids. The CDR3, as DNA: TGTGCCTCTGGCGGGGGGGCGGATGAGCAGTTCTTC. As protein: CASGGGADEQFF.

V gene TRBV30 combines with J gene TRBJ2-3; possible D gene TRBD2, 7 bases. V was clipped by 5 bases and J by 2 bases, with 20 bases between them. The length of the CDR3 is 16 residues. In germline, CDR1 is GTSNPN, CDR2 SVGIG (reference sequence). The CDR3 DNA follows: TGTGCCTGGGCGAGGGGAGGGGGGGGGCCCACAGATACGCAGTATTTT. The encoded protein is CAWARGGGGPTDTQYF.

The gene calls are TRBV5-4 and TRBJ2-3; D is possibly TRBD2 (6 bases). The germline CDR1 and CDR2 sequences are SGHNT and YYREEE (reference sequence). The CDR3 spans 15 residues. V was cut by 0 bases and J by 4 bases, with 12 bases left in between. CDR3 loop: CASSLATGEADTQYF. The DNA of the CDR3 is TGTGCCAGCAGCTTGGCCACGGGGGAGGCAGATACGCAGTATTTT.

As for this clone: An end of the junction differs from the germline gene, which may be a read error. The chain carries TRBV7-9 and TRBJ1-4; a possible D gene is TRBD1 (6 bases). Looked up from germline, CDR1 is SEHNR and CDR2 is FQNEAQ (reference sequence). The CDR3 loop spans 15 amino acids. CDR3 residues: CSSSFPRGTSEKLFF. CDR3 DNA sequence: TGTTCCAGCAGCTTCCCCAGGGGAACGAGTGAAAAACTGTTTTTT.

The CDR3 region has the DNA TGTGCCAGCAGTGGACAGTCCTACAATGAGCAGTTCTTC. Its protein is CASSGQSYNEQFF. J is TRBJ2-1 and V is TRBV2; tentatively, D is TRBD1 (5 bases). This CDR3 spans 13 amino acids. The germline gives CDR1 SNHLY, CDR2 FYNNEI. V was pared by 4 bases and J by 1 base, with 5 bases between.

J is TRBJ2-2 and V is TRBV5-1; 8 nucleotides agree with TRBD1. Germline V gene sequence: CDR1 SGHRS, CDR2 YFSETQ. The CDR3 is 15 amino acids. V gave up 4 bases and J gave up 1 base; unmatched junction bases: 3. The chain's CDR3 is CASSRDRQNTGELFF. CDR3 DNA: TGCGCCAGCAGCCGGGACAGGCAGAACACCGGGGAGCTGTTTTTT.

In this sample, this clone turned up a few times. The chain recombines TRBV27 with TRBJ2-7, with TRBD1 matching 7 bases. CDR3 size: 14 residues. The V and J ends lost 2 bases and 2 bases, in that order; junction bases with no gene match: 3. Germline-derived CDR1 and CDR2 are MNHEY and SMNVEV (reference sequence). The CDR3 nucleotides read TGTGCCAGCAGTTTAACTGGGACAGCCTACGAGCAGTACTTC. Translated, it gives CASSLTGTAYEQYF.

The chain is built from TRBV7-6 and TRBJ2-2, with TRBD2 matching over 9 bases. The germline V gene has CDR1 SGHVS and CDR2 FNYEAQ. V lost 4 bases and J lost 3; bases outside the gene matches: 12. The CDR3 is 18 amino acids. CDR3 DNA: TGTGCCAGCAGCTCCCTGGGAGGCGGGGGGGCCGACACCGGGGAGCTGTTTTTT. This gives the protein CASSSLGGGGADTGELFF.

This clone appeared a few times. The chain uses TRBV25-1 and TRBJ1-4, with D possibly being TRBD1 (6 bases). Per germline, CDR1 MGHDK and CDR2 SYGVNS. The CDR3 runs to 15 residues. V was clipped by 2 bases and J by 5 bases, with 12 bases between them. The CDR3 nucleotides are TGTGCCAGCAGTGAACTGGACAGCTCCAATGAAAAACTGTTTTTT. Translating gives CASSELDSSNEKLFF. Supplemented by reference TRBV25-1 and TRBJ1-4, the full variable domain reads EADIYQTPRYLVIGTGKKITLECSQTMGHDKMYWYQQDPGMELHLIHYSYGVNSTEKGDLSSESTVSRIRTEHFPLTLESARPSHTSQYLCASSELDSSNEKLFFGSGTQLSVL.

V usage is TRBV5-4 and J usage is TRBJ2-7, with TRBD1 as a possible D gene (8 bases). Germline values: CDR1 SGHNT, CDR2 YYREEE (reference sequence). V lost 4 bases to trimming and J lost 7 bases, with 15 bases between them. The CDR3 consists of 13 residues. The DNA for the CDR3 is TGTGCCAGCAGCACGACAGGGGAGGGAGAGCAGTACTTC. Protein: CASSTTGEGEQYF. Filled out from reference TRBV5-4 and TRBJ2-7, the complete variable domain reads ETGVTQSPTHLIKTRGQQVTLRCSSQSGHNTVSWYQQALGQGPQFIFQYYREEENGRGNFPPRFSGLQFPNYSSELNVNALELDDSALYLCASSTTGEGEQYFGPGTRLTVT.

This clone came up a few times. The chain joins TRBV9 to TRBJ2-3; TRBD1 is a possible D gene (6 bases). Germline-derived CDR1 and CDR2 are SGDLS and YYNGEE. The length of the CDR3 is 15 residues. V lost 3 bases and J lost 0, with 11 bases in between. CDR3 amino acids: CASSGQVGSTDTQYF. CDR3 in DNA: TGTGCCAGCAGCGGACAGGTCGGGAGCACAGATACGCAGTATTTT. Based on the CDR3 plus reference TRBV9 and TRBJ2-3, the full variable domain is DSGVTQTPKHLITATGQRVTLRCSPRSGDLSVYWYQQSLDQGLQFLIQYYNGEERAKGNILERFSAQQFPDLHSELNLSSLELGDSALYFCASSGQVGSTDTQYFGPGTRLTVL.

This clone has a handful of counts. The V and J genes are TRBV2 and TRBJ2-7, with a tentative D call TRBD2 (6 bases). The CDR3 has 13 amino acids. V shed 7 bases and J shed 2 bases, with 12 bases lying between them. Germline CDR1 reads SNHLY; CDR2 reads FYNNEI. The CDR3 protein is CASTFPGAYEQYF. The CDR3 DNA is TGTGCCAGCACCTTCCCGGGGGCCTACGAGCAGTACTTC.

The chain joins TRBV28 to TRBJ1-4; D gene uncertain. The germline V gene has CDR1 MDHEN and CDR2 SYDVKM. The V and J ends lost 6 bases and 7 bases respectively, with 9 bases between them. This CDR3 is built from 12 residues. The CDR3 DNA sequence: TGTGCCAGCAGAAACAGTATTGAAAAACTGTTTTTT. Translation: CASRNSIEKLFF.

CDR3 protein: CASSLAGHGNTEAFF. The CDR3 DNA reads as TGTGCCAGCAGCTTGGCCGGTCATGGGAACACTGAAGCTTTCTTT. This chain connects TRBV5-4 to TRBJ1-1; no clear D gene. Trimming shortened V by 0 bases and J by 1 base, and 10 bases separated the two germline ends. CDR1 is SGHNT, CDR2 YYREEE, per germline (reference sequence). The CDR3 has 15 amino acids.

This rearrangement joins TRBV19 to TRBJ1-2; 9 bases match TRBD1. CDR1 and CDR2 from the germline V gene are LNHDA and SQIVND (reference sequence). CDR3 length: 13 amino acids. V lost 7 bases to trimming and J lost 5 bases; unmatched junction nucleotides: 5. CDR3 sequence reads: CASTPGQGYGYTF. In nucleotides, the CDR3 is TGTGCCAGTACCCCCGGACAGGGGTATGGCTACACCTTC.

The chain is built from TRBV4-3 and TRBJ1-2; the D is unclear. The V gene's germline CDR1 is LGHNA and CDR2 YSLEER. Trimming took 0 bases from V and 2 from J, leaving 13 bases between them. CDR3 length equals 16 residues. The CDR3: CASSQDRTGKNYGYTF. CDR3 DNA sequence: TGCGCCAGCAGCCAAGACCGGACGGGGAAAAACTATGGCTACACCTTC.

The gene calls are TRBV5-4 and TRBJ1-2; 7 bases are a match to TRBD1. The CDR3 consists of 13 residues. Germline lookup yields CDR1 SGHNT and CDR2 YYREEE (reference sequence). Germline trimming cut 5 bases from V and 4 bases from J; bases unmatched to any gene: 5. This CDR3 is CASSPGGSYGYTF. The CDR3 DNA is TGTGCCAGCAGTCCAGGGGGTTCCTATGGCTACACCTTC.

The rearrangement links TRBV4-2 to TRBJ2-3, with 15 bases fitting TRBD2. The V and J ends lost 1 base and 1 base, in that order; junction bases with no gene match: 0. CDR3 length: 17 amino acids. Germline CDR1 and CDR2: LGHNA and YNFKEQ. In DNA form, the CDR3 reads TGTGCCAGCAGCCAAGGGACTAGCGGGGGGGGCACAGATACGCAGTATTTT. Its protein is CASSQGTSGGGTDTQYF.